The clone carrying this T cell receptor (beta chain) came up a few times. The target antigen is unknown. Sample-barcoded 5' priming and a J-beta primer mix drove a second PCR of about 6 to 12 cycles. TCRdb redid the calling of the 5' RACE reads with MiXCR, one entry per CDR3 protein. The sample holds 450,000 to 700,000 distinct CDR3 sequences, 27% seen once. The CDR3 runs 15 residues. V was trimmed by 3 bases and J by 11 bases, leaving 17 bases between them. These data are taken from a study of blood T cells in healthy people across ages. Study results and caveats: Unsorted PBMC input precluded a conclusive naive versus antigen-experienced comparison.

It was about 9.4 milliliters of peripheral blood that were drawn from each donor. The sequenced sample was blood. The TCR sequence derives from a woman between 65 and 79 years old in good health. V and J are TRBV12-3 or TRBV12-4 and TRBJ1-6, with a tentative D call TRBD1 (5 bases). Here the CDR3 reads CASSFGTGAGPPLHF. For the CDR3, the DNA is TGTGCCAGCAGTTTTGGGACCGGCGCAGGGCCACCCCTCCACTTT.